This TCR beta chain was sequenced during a study of T cell responses to AZD1222 COVID-19 vaccine. Turning to the study itself: Analyses pooled second doses at about 4 or about 12 weeks. Study findings and constraints: Females made up more of the donors, who were largely white British, and clonal diversity may have come out too low. Repertoire sampling occurred only after the peak T cell response.

About this clone: Antigen unknown.

Germline values: CDR1 SGHDT, CDR2 YYEEEE. With 5 bases clipped from V and 7 bases from J, the junction kept 11 bases outside the gene matches. The CDR3 sequence is 14 residues long. Using immunoSEQ multiplex PCR, the repertoire was profiled, and TCRdb retains in-frame clones only, with some absent. The sample shows 99,000 or so clones, approximately 88% of them seen only once. This receptor was identified in an adult in good health. V is TRBV5-6 and J is TRBJ1-1; 7 positions match TRBD1. The specimen was peripheral blood, collected on day 0 of AZD1222 vaccination. For the CDR3, the DNA is TGTGCCAGCAGACTCACGGGACAGTATCTTGAAGCTTTCTTT. The encoded protein is CASRLTGQYLEAFF.